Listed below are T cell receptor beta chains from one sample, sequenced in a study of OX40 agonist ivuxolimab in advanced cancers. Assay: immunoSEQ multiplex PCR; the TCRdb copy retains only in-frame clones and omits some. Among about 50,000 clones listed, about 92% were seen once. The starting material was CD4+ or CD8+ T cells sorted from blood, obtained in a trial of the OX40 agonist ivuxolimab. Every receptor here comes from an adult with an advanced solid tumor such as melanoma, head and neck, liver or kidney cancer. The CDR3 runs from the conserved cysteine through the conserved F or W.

CDR3 protein: CASSLDTQETQYF
J gene: TRBJ2-5
V gene: TRBV5-1

CDR3 protein: CASSLRREGYGYTF
J gene: TRBJ1-2
V gene: TRBV7-9

CDR3 protein: CASSVGSSGTHEQYF
J gene: TRBJ2-7
V gene: TRBV9

CDR3 protein: CASSLAPQGAGYNEQFF
J gene: TRBJ2-1
V gene: TRBV7-9

CDR3 protein: CASSDRGRPYGYTF
J gene: TRBJ1-2
V gene: TRBV2

CDR3 protein: CASSTKAGTGGTDTQYF
J gene: TRBJ2-3
V gene: TRBV9

CDR3 protein: CASSVDRSNQPQHF
J gene: TRBJ1-5
V gene: TRBV2

CDR3 protein: CASSSLQGANYGYTF
J gene: TRBJ1-2
V gene: TRBV5-1

CDR3 protein: CASSLSPPRYRGPGNTIYF
J gene: TRBJ1-3
V gene: TRBV27

CDR3 protein: CASSVDGGGNTIYF
J gene: TRBJ1-3
V gene: TRBV6-1

CDR3 protein: CASSQETSSYTF
J gene: TRBJ1-2
V gene: TRBV4-3

CDR3 protein: CASSSQGSNTEAFF
J gene: TRBJ1-1
V gene: TRBV11-2

CDR3 protein: CASSFGQGAVGYTF
J gene: TRBJ1-2
V gene: TRBV6-5

CDR3 protein: CASSYMGSSEAFF
J gene: TRBJ1-1
V gene: TRBV7-3

CDR3 protein: CASSRNSGISTDTQYF
J gene: TRBJ2-3
V gene: TRBV11-2

CDR3 protein: CASSSTYEQYF
J gene: TRBJ2-7
V gene: TRBV28

CDR3 protein: CASSLEGVGSLTGAFF
J gene: TRBJ1-1
V gene: TRBV7-9

CDR3 protein: CASSLAGAQVTEAFF
J gene: TRBJ1-1
V gene: TRBV27

CDR3 protein: CASSPERANSYEQYF
J gene: TRBJ2-7
V gene: TRBV4-3